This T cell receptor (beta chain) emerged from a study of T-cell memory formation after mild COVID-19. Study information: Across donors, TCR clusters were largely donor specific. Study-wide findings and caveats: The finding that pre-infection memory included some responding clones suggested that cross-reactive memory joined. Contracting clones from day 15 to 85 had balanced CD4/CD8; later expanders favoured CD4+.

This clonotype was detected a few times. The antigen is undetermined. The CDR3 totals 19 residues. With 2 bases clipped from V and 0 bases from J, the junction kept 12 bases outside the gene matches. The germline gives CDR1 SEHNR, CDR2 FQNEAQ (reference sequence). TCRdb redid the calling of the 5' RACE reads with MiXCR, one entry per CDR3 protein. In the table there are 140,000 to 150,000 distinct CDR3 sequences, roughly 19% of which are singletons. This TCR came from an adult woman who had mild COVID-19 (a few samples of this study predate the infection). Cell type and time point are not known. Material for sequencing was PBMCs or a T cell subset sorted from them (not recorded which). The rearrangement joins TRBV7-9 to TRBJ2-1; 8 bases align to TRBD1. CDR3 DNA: TGTGCCAGCAGCTTAAGCGACAGGGGACCGTTGAGCTCCTACAATGAGCAGTTCTTC. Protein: CASSLSDRGPLSSYNEQFF.